The 16 T cell receptor beta chains below all came from one sample that was sequenced in a study of T cells in Graves' hyperthyroidism and ophthalmopathy. Amplified TCR beta CDR3 regions came from RNA transcripts. The primer set for the first-round RT-PCR of the TCR CDR3 was HTBI. One entry per CDR3 protein results from TCRdb running MiXCR on the multiplex PCR reads. Of approximately 500,000 distinct CDR3 sequences in the sample, 46% were seen once. The sequencing input was peripheral blood or thyroid tissue (not recorded which). These receptor sequences come from a woman in her late teens or twenties with Graves' hyperthyroidism.

This clonotype came up many times. This rearrangement joins TRBV20-1 to TRBJ1-2; D call uncertain. This CDR3 has 12 amino acids. Trimming left V 6 bases short and J 5 bases short, with 13 bases between. The V gene's germline CDR1 is DFQATT and CDR2 SNEGSKA (reference sequence). The CDR3 DNA is TGCAGTGCGATCACGATGGGTTATGGCTACACCTTC. Translated, it gives CSAITMGYGYTF.

This clonotype was seen a handful of times. V gene TRBV10-2 combines with J gene TRBJ2-7; 16 bases agree with TRBD2. The germline V gene encodes CDR1 WSHSY and CDR2 SAAADI. There are 17 residues in the CDR3. V lost 10 bases and J lost 3; bases outside the gene matches: 12. CDR3 amino acids: CATTGLAGGPNFYEQYF. CDR3 bases: TGCGCCACTACGGGACTAGCGGGAGGGCCAAACTTCTACGAGCAGTACTTC.

This chain uses TRBV20-1 with TRBJ2-1, with unresolved D. Trimming removed 1 base at V and 6 bases at J, with 10 bases between. Germline-derived CDR1 and CDR2 are DFQATT and SNEGSKA (reference sequence). This CDR3 has 13 amino acids. CDR3 protein: CSARGRTINEQFF. In DNA form, the CDR3 reads TGCAGTGCTAGAGGGCGGACCATCAATGAGCAGTTCTTC.

As concerns this clonotype: The conserved final phenylalanine or tryptophan is absent from the CDR3, which likely points to a read error. No DNA is shown, since the ends of the CDR3 on it are uncertain; the CDR3 is the one TCRdb lists. V and J are TRBV12-3 or TRBV12-4 and TRBJ2-5; whether TRBD2, the table's D call, matches the DNA was not checked. The CDR3 is 13 amino acids in total, end residues counted. The CDR3 reads CASRSRDGVTQHS.

The rearrangement joins TRBV20-1 to TRBJ1-1, with D perhaps matching TRBD1 (5 bases). Germline CDR1 reads DFQATT; CDR2 reads SNEGSKA (reference sequence). The CDR3 is 14 amino acids. Deletions cut 5 bases from V and 4 bases from J, with 17 bases between. This CDR3 reads CSAFGTSGGTEAFF. The CDR3 nucleotides read TGCAGTGCTTTCGGGACTAGCGGGGGCACTGAAGCTTTCTTT.

This clonotype was detected many times. The V and J genes are TRBV7-6 and TRBJ2-3; perhaps TRBD1 as D (5 bases). This CDR3 has 15 amino acids. From germline, CDR1 is SGHVS and CDR2 FNYEAQ. The V end was cut by 2 bases, the J end by 2 bases, with 11 bases between. The CDR3 DNA reads TGTGCCAGCAGCTTATGGGGCAGGACCACAGATACGCAGTATTTT. Its translation is CASSLWGRTTDTQYF.

This clonotype was detected a few times. The CDR3 protein is CASRLYLGNNEQFF. CDR3 DNA: TGTGCCAGCAGACTCTATTTGGGGAACAATGAGCAGTTCTTC. This rearrangement joins TRBV2 to TRBJ2-1; no firm D call. In germline, CDR1 is SNHLY, CDR2 FYNNEI. Trimming left V 6 bases short and J 5 bases short, with 14 bases between. There are 14 residues in the CDR3.

A remark on this clonotype: As the CDR3 is not closed by the conserved phenylalanine or tryptophan, this likely results from a read error. It is unclear where the CDR3 begins or ends on the DNA, so no DNA is shown, and the CDR3 is as TCRdb lists it. This chain links TRBV12-3 or TRBV12-4 with TRBJ1-5. The CDR3 extends over 14 residues, inclusive of both ends. CDR3 protein: CASSFSYSNQPLSS.

The V call is TRBV12-5, the J call TRBJ2-7, with 11 bases that match TRBD1. The CDR3 length is 15 residues. Per germline, CDR1 LGHNT and CDR2 FRNRAP. CDR3 nucleotide sequence: TGTGCCAGCAGTTTGATGGGACAGGGGGTTTACGAGCAGTACTTC. Amino acid sequence: CASSLMGQGVYEQYF. The full variable domain, completed using reference TRBV12-5 and TRBJ2-7, is DARVTQTPRHKVTEMGQEVTMRCQPILGHNTVFWYRQTMMQGLELLAYFRNRAPLDDSGMPKDRFSAEMPDATLATLKIQPSEPRDSAVYFCASSLMGQGVYEQYFGPGTRLTVT.

The rearrangement uses TRBV11-2 and TRBJ1-5; 8 bases fit TRBD1. Trimming at V came to 5 bases and at J to 3 bases, leaving 12 bases not matched to a gene. The CDR3 has 17 residues. Germline CDR1 is SGHAT and CDR2 is FQNNGV. The CDR3 nucleotides read TGTGCCAGCAGCAGCCACCGACAGGGGCTGGCCAATCAGCCCCAGCATTTT. It is translated as CASSSHRQGLANQPQHF.

On this clonotype: Its ends do not fully match the called genes, so a read error is possible. V and J are TRBV19 and TRBJ1-1; D perhaps matches TRBD1 (6 bases). The CDR3 loop spans 14 amino acids. Germline V gene lookup returns CDR1 LNHDA and CDR2 SQIVND (reference sequence). The CDR3 DNA sequence: TGTGCCAGTAAGCAGGGGCAGGGGAACCCTGAAGCTTTCTTT. It codes for CASKQGQGNPEAFF.

This rearrangement joins TRBV29-1 to TRBJ1-3; 8 nucleotides line up with TRBD1. The CDR3 is 14 residues long. V shed 3 bases and J 4 bases; nucleotides not matched to a gene: 5. CDR1 and CDR2 (germline): SQVTM, ANQGSEA. The CDR3 DNA is TGCAGCGTTGAGACGGGGGACAGGGGAAACACCATATATTTT. This gives the protein CSVETGDRGNTIYF.

The rearrangement joins TRBV29-1 to TRBJ2-7; TRBD2 might be the D (7 bases). The CDR3 totals 14 residues. Germline CDR1 is SQVTM and CDR2 is ANQGSEA. CDR3 amino acids: CTLLTGRGRNEQYF. The CDR3 nucleotides read TGCACCCTCTTAACAGGGAGGGGGAGGAACGAGCAGTACTTC.

The CDR3 spells CASRKRTGGNYEQYF. As DNA, the CDR3 is TGCGCCAGCAGAAAAAGGACAGGGGGGAACTACGAGCAGTACTTC. V gene TRBV5-1 combines with J gene TRBJ2-7; 10 bases fit TRBD1. Trimming took 5 bases from V and 3 from J; bases not matched to a gene: 8. Germline CDR1 and CDR2: SGHRS and YFSETQ. The CDR3 runs 15 residues.

This clonotype was observed once. The V gene is TRBV12-3 or TRBV12-4, the J gene TRBJ2-5; D is perhaps TRBD1 or TRBD2 (5 bases each). The CDR3 contains 16 residues. Between the trimmed V and J ends, which lost 7 bases and 3 bases, there was a span of 21 bases. CDR3 coding DNA: TGTGCCAGCACCTCATCGGGACGATTGGGAGAAGAGACCCAGTACTTC. This sequence encodes CASTSSGRLGEETQYF.

The genes are TRBV29-1 and TRBJ1-1; D uncertain. This CDR3 spans 13 amino acids. The V gene's germline CDR1 is SQVTM and CDR2 ANQGSEA. The CDR3 DNA follows: TGCAGTGTGGTGGTGACGAGGAACACTGAAGCTTTCTTT. Amino acid sequence: CSVVVTRNTEAFF.